This entry features one T cell receptor beta chain sequence. Its antigen is not known. V was clipped by 2 bases and J by 2 bases, with 12 bases between them. The germline V gene has CDR1 LNHDA and CDR2 SQIVND (reference sequence). The CDR3 is made up of 16 amino acids. TCRdb re-called the reads with MiXCR, one entry per CDR3 protein. Of tens of thousands of distinct CDR3 sequences in the sample, approximately 24% were seen once. This sample is drawn from a study of T cell repertoires in cytomegalovirus infection. The gene calls are TRBV19 and TRBJ2-2; D may be TRBD2 (6 bases). The source was CD8+ T cells from cultured PBMCs, collected from culture after CMV antigen stimulation. The TCR comes from a human donor in good health (CMV status not recorded). Some clones in this sample may be carry-over from other donors' samples. CDR3 protein: CASSISAGFNTGELFF. CDR3 coding DNA: TGTGCCAGTAGTATATCTGCGGGATTCAACACCGGGGAGCTGTTTTTT.